This T cell receptor beta chain is from a study of T cells in Graves' hyperthyroidism and ophthalmopathy. About the study: At the time of initial diagnosis and before any treatment, peripheral blood was collected.

This clonotype occurred a few times. Its target is unknown. The study's findings and limits: Among clonotypes expanded in thyroid above 0.001, most were also found in blood.

Amplification yielded TCR beta CDR3 regions, with RNA transcripts as the source. First-round RT-PCR targeting the TCR CDR3 was performed with the HTBI primer set. Using its own MiXCR run on the multiplex PCR reads, TCRdb lists one record per CDR3 protein. The table has fewer than 650,000 distinct CDR3 sequences, approximately 14% seen once. The J segment lost 3 bases and the V segment lost 4 bases, leaving 4 bases of the junction unmatched. The germline V gene has CDR1 SNHLY and CDR2 FYNNEI. CDR3 length: 15 amino acids. Hyperthyroidism had been newly diagnosed in patients aged 18 to 65, and its duration was under 2 months.

Sequencing was performed on blood. The chain recombines TRBV2 with TRBJ2-2; TRBD1 aligns across 8 bases. This clonotype originated in a woman aged 40 to 49 with Graves' hyperthyroidism. CDR3 amino acids: CASSGTGSDTGELFF. CDR3 in DNA: TGTGCCAGCAGTGGGACAGGGAGTGACACCGGGGAGCTGTTTTTT.